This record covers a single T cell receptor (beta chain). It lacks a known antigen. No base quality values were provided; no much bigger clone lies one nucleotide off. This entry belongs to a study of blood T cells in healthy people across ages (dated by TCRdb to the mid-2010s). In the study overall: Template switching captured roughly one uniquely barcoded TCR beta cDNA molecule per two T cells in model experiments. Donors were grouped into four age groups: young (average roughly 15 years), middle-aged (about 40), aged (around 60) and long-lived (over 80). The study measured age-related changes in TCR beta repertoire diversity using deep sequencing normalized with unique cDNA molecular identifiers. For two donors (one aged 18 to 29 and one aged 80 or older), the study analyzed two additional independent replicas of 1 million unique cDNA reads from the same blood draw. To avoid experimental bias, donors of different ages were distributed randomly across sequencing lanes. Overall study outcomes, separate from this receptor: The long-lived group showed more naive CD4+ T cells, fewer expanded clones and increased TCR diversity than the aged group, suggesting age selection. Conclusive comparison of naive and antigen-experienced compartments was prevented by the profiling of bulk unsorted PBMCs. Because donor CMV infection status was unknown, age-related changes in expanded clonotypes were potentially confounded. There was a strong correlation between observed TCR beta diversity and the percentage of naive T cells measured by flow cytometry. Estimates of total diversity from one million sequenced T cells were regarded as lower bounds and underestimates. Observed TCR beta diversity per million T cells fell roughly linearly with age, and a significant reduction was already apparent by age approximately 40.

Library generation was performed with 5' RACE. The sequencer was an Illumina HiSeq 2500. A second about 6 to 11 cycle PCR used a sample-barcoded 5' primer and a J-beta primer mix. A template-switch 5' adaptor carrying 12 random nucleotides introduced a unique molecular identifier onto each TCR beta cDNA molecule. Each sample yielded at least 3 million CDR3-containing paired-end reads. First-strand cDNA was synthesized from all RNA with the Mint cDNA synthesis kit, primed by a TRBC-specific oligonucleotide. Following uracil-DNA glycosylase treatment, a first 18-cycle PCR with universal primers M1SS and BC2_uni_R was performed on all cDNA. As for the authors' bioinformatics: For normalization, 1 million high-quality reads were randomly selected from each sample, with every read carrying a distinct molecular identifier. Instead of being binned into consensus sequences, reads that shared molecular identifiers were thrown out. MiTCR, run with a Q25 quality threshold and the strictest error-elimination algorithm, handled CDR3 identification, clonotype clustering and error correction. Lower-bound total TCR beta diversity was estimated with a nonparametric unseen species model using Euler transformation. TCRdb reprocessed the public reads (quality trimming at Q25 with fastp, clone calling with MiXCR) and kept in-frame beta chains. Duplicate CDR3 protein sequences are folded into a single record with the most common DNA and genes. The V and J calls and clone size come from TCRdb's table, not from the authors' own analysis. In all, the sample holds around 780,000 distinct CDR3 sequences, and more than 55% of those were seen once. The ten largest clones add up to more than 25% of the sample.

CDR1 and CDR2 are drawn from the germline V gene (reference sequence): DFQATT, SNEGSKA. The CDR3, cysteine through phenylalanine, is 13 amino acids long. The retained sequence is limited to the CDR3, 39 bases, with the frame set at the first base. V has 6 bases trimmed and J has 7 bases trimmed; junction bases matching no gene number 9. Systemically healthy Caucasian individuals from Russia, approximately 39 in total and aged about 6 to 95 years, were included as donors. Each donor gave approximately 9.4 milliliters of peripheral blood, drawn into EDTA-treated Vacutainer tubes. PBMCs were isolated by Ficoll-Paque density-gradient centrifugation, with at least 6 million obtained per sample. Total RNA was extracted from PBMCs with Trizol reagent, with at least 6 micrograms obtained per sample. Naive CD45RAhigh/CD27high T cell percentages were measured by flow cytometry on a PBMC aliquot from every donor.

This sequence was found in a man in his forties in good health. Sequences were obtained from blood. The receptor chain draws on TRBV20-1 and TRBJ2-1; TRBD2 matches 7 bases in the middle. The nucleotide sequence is TGCAGTGCATCCCGCGGGGGAAGGAATGAGCAGTTCTTC. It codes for CSASRGGRNEQFF.